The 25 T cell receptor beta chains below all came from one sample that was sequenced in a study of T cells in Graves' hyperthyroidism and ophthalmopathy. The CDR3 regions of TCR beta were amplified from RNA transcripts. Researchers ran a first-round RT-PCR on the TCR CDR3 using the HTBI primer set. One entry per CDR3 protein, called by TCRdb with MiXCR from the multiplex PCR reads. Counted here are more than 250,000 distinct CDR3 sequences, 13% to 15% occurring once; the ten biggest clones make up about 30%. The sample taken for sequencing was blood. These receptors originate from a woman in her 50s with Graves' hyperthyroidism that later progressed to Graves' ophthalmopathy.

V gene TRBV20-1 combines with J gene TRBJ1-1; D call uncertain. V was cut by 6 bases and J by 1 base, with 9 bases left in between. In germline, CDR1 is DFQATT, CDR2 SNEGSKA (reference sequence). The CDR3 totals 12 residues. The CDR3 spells CSALRQNTEAFF. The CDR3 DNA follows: TGCAGTGCCCTTAGGCAGAACACTGAAGCTTTCTTT.

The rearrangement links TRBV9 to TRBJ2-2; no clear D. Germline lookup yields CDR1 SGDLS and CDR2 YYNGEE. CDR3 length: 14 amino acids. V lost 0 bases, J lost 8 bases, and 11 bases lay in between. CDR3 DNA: TGTGCCAGCAGCGTAGTCCCAGTCCGGGGGGAGCTGTTTTTT. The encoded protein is CASSVVPVRGELFF. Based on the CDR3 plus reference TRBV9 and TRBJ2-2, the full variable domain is DSGVTQTPKHLITATGQRVTLRCSPRSGDLSVYWYQQSLDQGLQFLIQYYNGEERAKGNILERFSAQQFPDLHSELNLSSLELGDSALYFCASSVVPVRGELFFGEGSRLTVL.

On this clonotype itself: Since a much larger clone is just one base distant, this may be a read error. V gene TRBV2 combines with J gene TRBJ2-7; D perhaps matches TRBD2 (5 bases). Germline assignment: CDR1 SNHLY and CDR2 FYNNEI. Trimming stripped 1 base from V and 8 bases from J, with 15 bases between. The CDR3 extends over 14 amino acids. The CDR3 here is CASSEGTGEYKQYF. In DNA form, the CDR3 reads TGTGCCAGCAGTGAAGGGACCGGGGAATACAAGCAGTACTTC. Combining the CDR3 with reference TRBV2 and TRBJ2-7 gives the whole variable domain EPEVTQTPSHQVTQMGQEVILRCVPISNHLYFYWYRQILGQKVEFLVSFYNNEISEKSEIFDDQFSVERPDGSNFTLKIRSTKLEDSAMYFCASSEGTGEYKQYFGPGTRLTVT.

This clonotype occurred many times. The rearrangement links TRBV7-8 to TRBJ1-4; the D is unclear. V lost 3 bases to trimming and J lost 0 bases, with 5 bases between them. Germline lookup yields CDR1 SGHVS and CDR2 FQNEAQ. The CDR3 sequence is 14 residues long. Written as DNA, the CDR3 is TGTGCCAGCAGCTTTCAGGCAACTAATGAAAAACTGTTTTTT. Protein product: CASSFQATNEKLFF. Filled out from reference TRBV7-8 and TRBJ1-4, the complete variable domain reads GAGVSQSPRYKVAKRGQDVALRCDPISGHVSLFWYQQALGQGPEFLTYFQNEAQLDKSGLPSDRFFAERPEGSVSTLKIQRTQQEDSAVYLCASSFQATNEKLFFGSGTQLSVL.

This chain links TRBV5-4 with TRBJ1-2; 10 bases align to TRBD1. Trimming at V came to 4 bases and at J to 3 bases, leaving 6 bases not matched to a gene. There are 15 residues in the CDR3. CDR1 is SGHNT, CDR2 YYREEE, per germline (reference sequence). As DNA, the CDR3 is TGTGCCAGCAGCACCGGGACAGGGGTGTACTATGGCTACACCTTC. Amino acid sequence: CASSTGTGVYYGYTF.

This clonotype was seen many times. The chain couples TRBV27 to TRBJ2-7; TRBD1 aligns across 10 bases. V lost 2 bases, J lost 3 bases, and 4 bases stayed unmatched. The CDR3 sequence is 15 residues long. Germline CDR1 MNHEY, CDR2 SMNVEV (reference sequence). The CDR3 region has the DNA TGTGCCAGCAGTTTAAGACAGGGGGCCCGCTACGAGCAGTACTTC. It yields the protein CASSLRQGARYEQYF.

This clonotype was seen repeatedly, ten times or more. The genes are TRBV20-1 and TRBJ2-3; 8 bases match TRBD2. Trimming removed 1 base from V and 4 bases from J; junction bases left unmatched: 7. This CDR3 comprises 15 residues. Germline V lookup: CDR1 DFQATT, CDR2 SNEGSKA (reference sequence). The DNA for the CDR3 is TGCAGTGCTAGAGCCGGGGGGGAACCCCCAGATACGCAGTATTTT. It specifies CSARAGGEPPDTQYF.

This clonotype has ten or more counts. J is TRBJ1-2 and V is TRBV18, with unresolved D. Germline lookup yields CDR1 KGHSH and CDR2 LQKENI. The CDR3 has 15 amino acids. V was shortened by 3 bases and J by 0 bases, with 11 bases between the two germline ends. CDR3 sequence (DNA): TGTGCCAGCTCACCGGCACTGGCAGCTAACTATGGCTACACCTTC. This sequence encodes CASSPALAANYGYTF.

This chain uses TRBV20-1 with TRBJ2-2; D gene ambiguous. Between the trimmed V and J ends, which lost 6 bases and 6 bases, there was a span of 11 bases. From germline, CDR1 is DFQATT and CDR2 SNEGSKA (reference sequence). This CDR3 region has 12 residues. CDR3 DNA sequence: TGCAGTGCGCAGGTGTATCCCGGGGAGCTGTTTTTT. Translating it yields CSAQVYPGELFF.

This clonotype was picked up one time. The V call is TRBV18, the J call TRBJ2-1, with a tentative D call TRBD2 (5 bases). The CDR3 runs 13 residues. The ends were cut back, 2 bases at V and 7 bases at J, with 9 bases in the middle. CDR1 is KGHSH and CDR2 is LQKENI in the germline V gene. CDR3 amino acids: CASSPVRGNEQFF. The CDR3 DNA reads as TGTGCCAGCTCACCAGTCCGGGGTAATGAGCAGTTCTTC. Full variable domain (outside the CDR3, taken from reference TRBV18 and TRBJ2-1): NAGVMQNPRHLVRRRGQEARLRCSPMKGHSHVYWYRQLPEEGLKFMVYLQKENIIDESGMPKERFSAEFPKEGPSILRIQQVVRGDSAAYFCASSPVRGNEQFFGPGTRLTVL.

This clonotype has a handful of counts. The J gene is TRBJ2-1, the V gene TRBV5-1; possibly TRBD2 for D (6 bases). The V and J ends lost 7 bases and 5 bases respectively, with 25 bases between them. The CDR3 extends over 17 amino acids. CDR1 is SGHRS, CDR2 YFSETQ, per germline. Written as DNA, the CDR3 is TGCGCCAGCCAAGACCCGGGACTCAAACAACGGGACAATGAGCAGTTCTTC. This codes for CASQDPGLKQRDNEQFF.

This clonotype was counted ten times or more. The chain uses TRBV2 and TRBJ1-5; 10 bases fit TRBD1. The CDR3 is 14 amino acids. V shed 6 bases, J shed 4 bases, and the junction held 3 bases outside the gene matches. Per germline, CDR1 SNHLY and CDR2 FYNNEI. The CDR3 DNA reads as TGTGCCAGCAGCCGACAGGGGGCTAATCAGCCCCAGCATTTT. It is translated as CASSRQGANQPQHF.

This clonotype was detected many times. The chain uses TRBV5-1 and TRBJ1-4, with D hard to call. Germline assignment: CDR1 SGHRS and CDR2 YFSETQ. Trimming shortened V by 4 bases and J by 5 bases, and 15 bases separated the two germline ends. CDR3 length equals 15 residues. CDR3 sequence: CASSQETQLNEKLFF. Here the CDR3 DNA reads TGCGCCAGCAGCCAGGAGACCCAATTAAATGAAAAACTGTTTTTT.

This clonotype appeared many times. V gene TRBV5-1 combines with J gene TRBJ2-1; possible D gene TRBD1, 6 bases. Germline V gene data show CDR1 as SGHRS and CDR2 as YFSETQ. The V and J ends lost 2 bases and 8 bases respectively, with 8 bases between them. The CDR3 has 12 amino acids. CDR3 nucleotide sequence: TGCGCCAGCAGCTTACAGGGAGATGAGCAGTTCTTC. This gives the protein CASSLQGDEQFF.

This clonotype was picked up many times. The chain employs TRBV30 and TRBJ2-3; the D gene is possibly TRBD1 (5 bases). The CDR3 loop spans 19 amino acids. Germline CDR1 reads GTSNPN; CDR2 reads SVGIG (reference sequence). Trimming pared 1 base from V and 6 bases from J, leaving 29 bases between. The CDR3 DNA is TGTGCCTGGAGTGCTCCCGAGAGGCAGGGTTGGGGATCAGGGGATACGCAGTATTTT. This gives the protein CAWSAPERQGWGSGDTQYF.

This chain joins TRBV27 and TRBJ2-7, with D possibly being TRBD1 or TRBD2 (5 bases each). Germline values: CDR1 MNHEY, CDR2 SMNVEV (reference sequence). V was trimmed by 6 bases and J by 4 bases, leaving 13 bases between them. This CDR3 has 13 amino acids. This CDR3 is CASREQGEYEQYF. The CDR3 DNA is TGTGCCAGCAGAGAGCAGGGAGAATACGAGCAGTACTTC.

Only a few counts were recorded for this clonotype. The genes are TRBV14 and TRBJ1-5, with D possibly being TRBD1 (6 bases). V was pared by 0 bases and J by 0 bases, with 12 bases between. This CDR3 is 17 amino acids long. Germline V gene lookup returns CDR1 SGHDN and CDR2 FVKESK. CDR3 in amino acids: CASSQEETGHSNQPQHF. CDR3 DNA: TGTGCCAGCAGCCAAGAGGAGACAGGCCATAGCAATCAGCCCCAGCATTTT.

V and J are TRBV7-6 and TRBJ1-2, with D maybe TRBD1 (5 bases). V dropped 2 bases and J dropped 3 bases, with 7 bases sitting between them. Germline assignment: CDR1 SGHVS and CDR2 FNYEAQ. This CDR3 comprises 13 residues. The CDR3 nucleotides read TGTGCCAGCAGCTTAAGCAGGGACTATGGCTACACCTTC. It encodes CASSLSRDYGYTF.

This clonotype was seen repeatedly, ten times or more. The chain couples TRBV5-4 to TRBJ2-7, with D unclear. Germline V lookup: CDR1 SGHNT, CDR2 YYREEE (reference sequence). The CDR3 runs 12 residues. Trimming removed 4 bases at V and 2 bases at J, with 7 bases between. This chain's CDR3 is CASSLMTYEQYF. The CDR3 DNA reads TGTGCCAGCAGCCTTATGACCTACGAGCAGTACTTC. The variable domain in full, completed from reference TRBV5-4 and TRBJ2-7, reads ETGVTQSPTHLIKTRGQQVTLRCSSQSGHNTVSWYQQALGQGPQFIFQYYREEENGRGNFPPRFSGLQFPNYSSELNVNALELDDSALYLCASSLMTYEQYFGPGTRLTVT.

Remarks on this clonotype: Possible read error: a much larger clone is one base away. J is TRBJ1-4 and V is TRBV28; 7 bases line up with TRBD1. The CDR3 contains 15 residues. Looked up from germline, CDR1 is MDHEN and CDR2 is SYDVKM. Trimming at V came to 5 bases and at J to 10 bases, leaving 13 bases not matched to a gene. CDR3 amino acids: CASSPKGGGYGKLFF. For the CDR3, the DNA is TGTGCCAGCAGTCCGAAAGGGGGCGGGTATGGAAAACTGTTTTTT.

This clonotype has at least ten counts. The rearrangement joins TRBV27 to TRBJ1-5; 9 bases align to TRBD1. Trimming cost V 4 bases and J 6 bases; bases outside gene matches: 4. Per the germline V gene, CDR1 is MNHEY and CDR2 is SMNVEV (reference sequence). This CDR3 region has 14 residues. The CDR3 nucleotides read TGTGCCAGCAGTTCACGACAGGGGGGTCAGCCCCAGCATTTT. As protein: CASSSRQGGQPQHF.

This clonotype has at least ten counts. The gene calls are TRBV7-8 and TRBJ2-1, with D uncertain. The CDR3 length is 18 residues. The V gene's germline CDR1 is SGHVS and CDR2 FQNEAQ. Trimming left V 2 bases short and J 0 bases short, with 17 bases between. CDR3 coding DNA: TGTGCCAGCAGCTTATGGTTGCCCCCAGTGGGCTCCTACAATGAGCAGTTCTTC. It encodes CASSLWLPPVGSYNEQFF.

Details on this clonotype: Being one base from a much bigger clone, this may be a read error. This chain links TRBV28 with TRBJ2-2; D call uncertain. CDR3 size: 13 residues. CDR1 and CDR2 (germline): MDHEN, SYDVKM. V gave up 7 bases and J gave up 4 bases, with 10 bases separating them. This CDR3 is CASTFRTTGELFF. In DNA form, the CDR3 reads TGTGCCAGCACCTTCAGGACCACCGGGGAGCTGTTTTTT.

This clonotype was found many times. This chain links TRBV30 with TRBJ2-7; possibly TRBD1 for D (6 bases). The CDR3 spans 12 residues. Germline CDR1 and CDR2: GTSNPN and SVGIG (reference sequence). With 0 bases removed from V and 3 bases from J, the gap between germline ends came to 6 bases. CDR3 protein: CAWSVQGYEQYF. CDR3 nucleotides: TGTGCCTGGAGTGTACAGGGCTACGAGCAGTACTTC.

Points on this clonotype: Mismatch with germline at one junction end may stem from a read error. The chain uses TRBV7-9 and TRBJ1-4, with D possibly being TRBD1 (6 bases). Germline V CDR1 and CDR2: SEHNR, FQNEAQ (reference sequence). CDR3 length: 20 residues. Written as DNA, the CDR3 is TGTGCCAGCAGCTTGCGTTGGGGCAGGGGATCCCTTGCAACTAATGAAAGACTGTTTTTT. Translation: CASSLRWGRGSLATNERLFF.